The 20 T cell receptor beta chains reported below all come from one sample, sequenced in a study of beta chain features in type 1 diabetes. Study conclusions and caveats: Moderate but significant shortening of TCRB CDR3s was recorded in all four CD4+ subsets from Type 1 diabetes patients.

These receptors' targets are unknown. Sequenced material consisted of expressed TCRB transcripts (all of the isolated RNA was reverse transcribed). The assay was immunoSEQ multiplex PCR, and TCRdb's table has in-frame clones only and misses some. The sample lists 600,000 or so clones, roughly 12% occurring once. The specimen sequenced was naive CD4+ T cells from blood. These receptor sequences come from a man younger than 40 with type 1 diabetes.

The V call is TRBV2, the J call TRBJ1-5; D remains ambiguous. Germline CDR1 reads SNHLY; CDR2 reads FYNNEI. Trimming removed 5 bases from V and 12 bases from J, with 11 bases in between. The CDR3 is 11 amino acids. The CDR3 is CASSRGLHQHF. CDR3 sequence (DNA): TGTGCCAGCAGTCGCGGACTGCACCAGCATTTT.

In its sample, this clone was seen a few times. The chain carries TRBV5-4 and TRBJ1-1; TRBD1 is a possible D gene (5 bases). V dropped 2 bases and J dropped 5 bases, with 16 bases sitting between them. Germline loops: CDR1 SGHNT, CDR2 YYREEE (reference sequence). The length of the CDR3 is 15 residues. Here the CDR3 DNA reads TGTGCCAGCAGCTTCGATCCCGGGGACCCAACTGAAGCTTTCTTT. It encodes CASSFDPGDPTEAFF.

This clone was recorded a few times. V is TRBV9 and J is TRBJ1-1; 8 bases map to TRBD1. The CDR3 is 14 amino acids. The germline V gene encodes CDR1 SGDLS and CDR2 YYNGEE. With V trimmed by 4 bases and J by 1 base, 3 bases remained unmatched. CDR3 DNA: TGTGCCAGCAGCTCAGGACAGGGGAACACTGAAGCTTTCTTT. It translates to CASSSGQGNTEAFF.

This chain uses TRBV5-1 with TRBJ2-1; D is perhaps TRBD1 or TRBD2 (5 bases each). The CDR3 sequence is 16 residues long. Trimming left V 4 bases short and J 1 base short, with 15 bases between. Germline-derived CDR1 and CDR2 are SGHRS and YFSETQ. In DNA form, the CDR3 reads TGCGCCAGCAGCGAGCGGCCGCAGGGTTCCTACAATGAGCAGTTCTTC. Translating it yields CASSERPQGSYNEQFF.

The V gene is TRBV28, the J gene TRBJ2-7; TRBD1 aligns across 9 bases. V shed 7 bases, J shed 4 bases, and the junction held 2 bases outside the gene matches. Germline CDR1 MDHEN, CDR2 SYDVKM. This CDR3 has 12 residues. The CDR3 region has the DNA TGTGCCAGCAACGACAGGGGGTACGAGCAGTACTTC. It yields the protein CASNDRGYEQYF. The full variable domain, rest sourced from reference TRBV28 and TRBJ2-7, is DVKVTQSSRYLVKRTGEKVFLECVQDMDHENMFWYRQDPGLGLRLIYFSYDVKMKEKGDIPEGYSVSREKKERFSLILESASTNQTSMYLCASNDRGYEQYFGPGTRLTVT.

This clone was counted only a few times. This rearrangement joins TRBV7-2 to TRBJ2-7, with 7 bases matching TRBD1. V lost 6 bases to trimming and J lost 1 base; unmatched junction nucleotides: 9. This CDR3 is built from 15 residues. CDR1 and CDR2 from the germline V gene are SGHTA and FQGNSA. CDR3 sequence: CASRREGAMSYEQYF. The CDR3 DNA follows: TGTGCCAGCAGGCGAGAGGGGGCAATGTCCTACGAGCAGTACTTC.

This clone was detected a few times. Germline and junction disagree at one end, which may indicate a read error. CDR3 bases: TGTGCTAGCAGCCCCGTAACGTGGAGCGGGAACAAAGAGACCCAGTACTTC. It is translated as CASSPVTWSGNKETQYF. This chain links TRBV7-7 with TRBJ2-5; 7 bases line up with TRBD2. The CDR3 has 17 residues. CDR1 is SSHAT and CDR2 is FNYEAQ in the germline V gene (reference sequence).

V usage is TRBV27 and J usage is TRBJ1-5; D is possibly TRBD1 (5 bases). Germline V gene data show CDR1 as MNHEY and CDR2 as SMNVEV (reference sequence). Trimming pared 3 bases from V and 3 bases from J, leaving 9 bases between. This CDR3 has 14 residues. The CDR3 bases are TGTGCCAGCAGTTTGAGCAGGGACAATCAGCCCCAGCATTTT. Residues: CASSLSRDNQPQHF.

The V call is TRBV5-4, the J call TRBJ2-5; D possibly corresponds to TRBD1 (6 bases). Germline-derived CDR1 and CDR2 are SGHNT and YYREEE (reference sequence). The V end lost 0 bases, the J end lost 2 bases, and 11 bases lay between the germline ends. This CDR3 contains 15 residues. CDR3 in amino acids: CASSLATGLQETQYF. The CDR3 nucleotides are TGTGCCAGCAGCTTGGCCACAGGGCTACAAGAGACCCAGTACTTC.

The CDR3 bases are TGTGCCTGGAGTGAGTCACATAGCAATCAGCCCCAGCATTTT. Its translation: CAWSESHSNQPQHF. The V gene is TRBV30, the J gene TRBJ1-5, with no clear D. Trimming took 1 base from V and 0 from J, leaving 7 bases between them. Germline V lookup: CDR1 GTSNPN, CDR2 SVGIG (reference sequence). This CDR3 contains 14 residues. Full variable domain (rest looked up from reference TRBV30 and TRBJ1-5): SQTIHQWPATLVQPVGSPLSLECTVEGTSNPNLYWYRQAAGRGLQLLFYSVGIGQISSEVPQNLSASRPQDRQFILSSKKLLLSDSGFYLCAWSESHSNQPQHFGDGTRLSIL.

The chain uses TRBV4-1 and TRBJ1-6; tentative D call: TRBD1 (6 bases). The CDR3 has 15 amino acids. V lost 5 bases and J 8 bases, leaving 16 bases between the germline ends. Germline-derived CDR1 and CDR2 are MGHRA and YSYEKL. This CDR3 is CASSTQQGIDSPLHF. CDR3 coding DNA: TGCGCCAGCAGCACCCAACAGGGAATAGATTCACCCCTCCACTTT.

The genes are TRBV5-6 and TRBJ1-2, with D perhaps matching TRBD1 (5 bases). The V end lost 2 bases, the J end lost 4 bases, and 15 bases lay between the germline ends. The CDR3 is made up of 15 amino acids. Per the germline V gene, CDR1 is SGHDT and CDR2 is YYEEEE. CDR3 residues: CASSLPPGSGYGYTF. DNA of the CDR3: TGTGCCAGCAGCTTACCCCCAGGGTCGGGCTATGGCTACACCTTC.

This clone has more than one count but fewer than ten. The CDR3 DNA sequence: TGCAGCGTCCGACATTGGGGGGAAGCTTTCTTT. Its protein product is CSVRHWGEAFF. The rearrangement joins TRBV29-1 to TRBJ1-1; perhaps TRBD1 as D (5 bases). The germline V gene has CDR1 SQVTM and CDR2 ANQGSEA. The CDR3 totals 11 residues. Deletions cut 6 bases from V and 8 bases from J, with 13 bases between.

This clone was seen only a few times. V is TRBV4-1 and J is TRBJ2-7; no clear D gene. The V gene's germline CDR1 is MGHRA and CDR2 YSYEKL. This CDR3 spans 14 amino acids. The V gene lost 2 bases and the J gene lost 1 base, with 9 bases spanning the gap. CDR3 region: CASSQPRKSYEQYF. In DNA form, the CDR3 reads TGCGCCAGCAGCCAACCACGTAAATCCTACGAGCAGTACTTC.

The chain employs TRBV10-3 and TRBJ2-1; 12 bases agree with TRBD2. The length of the CDR3 is 16 residues. Germline V gene lookup returns CDR1 ENHRY and CDR2 SYGVKD. The V gene end was trimmed by 3 bases and the J gene end by 9 bases; junction bases not matched to a gene: 9. CDR3 residues: CAISDSRTSGASEQFF. The CDR3 bases are TGTGCCATCAGTGATTCTCGGACTAGCGGGGCATCTGAGCAGTTCTTC.

This clone was counted a few times. Other DNA variants within this sample encode the same CDR3. This chain joins TRBV19 and TRBJ1-3, with D perhaps matching TRBD1 (5 bases). V gave up 7 bases and J gave up 0 bases, with 10 bases separating them. The CDR3 covers 14 residues. Germline V gives CDR1 LNHDA, CDR2 SQIVND (reference sequence). The CDR3 protein is CASNRQISGNTIYF. The DNA for the CDR3 is TGTGCCAGTAACAGACAGATCTCTGGAAACACCATATATTTT.

This clone has at least ten counts. The identical CDR3 is also encoded by other nucleotide sequences in the sample. This sequence joins TRBV11-2 and TRBJ1-4; D unresolved. The CDR3 covers 12 residues. Per the germline V gene, CDR1 is SGHAT and CDR2 is FQNNGV. V lost 1 base and J 7 bases, leaving 4 bases between the germline ends. This CDR3 is CASSLVSEKLFF. CDR3 nucleotides: TGTGCCAGCAGCTTAGTCAGTGAAAAACTGTTTTTT.

The chain combines TRBV9 with TRBJ2-2; D not resolved. CDR1 is SGDLS, CDR2 YYNGEE, per germline. The CDR3 is 15 amino acids. Trimming stripped 1 base from V and 4 bases from J, with 11 bases between. CDR3 residues: CASSVRRSSTGELFF. For the CDR3, the DNA is TGTGCCAGCAGCGTACGTAGAAGTAGCACCGGGGAGCTGTTTTTT.

The chain couples TRBV7-9 to TRBJ1-2; D is undetermined. The CDR3 is 16 residues long. CDR1 and CDR2 (germline): SEHNR, FQNEAQ (reference sequence). The ends were cut back, 4 bases at V and 5 bases at J, with 20 bases in the middle. The CDR3 sequence: CASSSALGGPYYGYTF. The CDR3 DNA reads TGTGCCAGCAGCTCCGCGTTAGGAGGGCCCTATTATGGCTACACCTTC.

This clone was picked up a small number of times. The V and J genes are TRBV7-9 and TRBJ1-2, with a possible D match to TRBD1 (6 bases). Trimming left V 6 bases short and J 3 bases short, with 11 bases between. In germline, CDR1 is SEHNR, CDR2 FQNEAQ (reference sequence). The length of the CDR3 is 13 residues. The chain's CDR3 is CASSQGPDYGYTF. DNA for the CDR3: TGTGCCAGCAGTCAGGGGCCGGACTATGGCTACACCTTC.